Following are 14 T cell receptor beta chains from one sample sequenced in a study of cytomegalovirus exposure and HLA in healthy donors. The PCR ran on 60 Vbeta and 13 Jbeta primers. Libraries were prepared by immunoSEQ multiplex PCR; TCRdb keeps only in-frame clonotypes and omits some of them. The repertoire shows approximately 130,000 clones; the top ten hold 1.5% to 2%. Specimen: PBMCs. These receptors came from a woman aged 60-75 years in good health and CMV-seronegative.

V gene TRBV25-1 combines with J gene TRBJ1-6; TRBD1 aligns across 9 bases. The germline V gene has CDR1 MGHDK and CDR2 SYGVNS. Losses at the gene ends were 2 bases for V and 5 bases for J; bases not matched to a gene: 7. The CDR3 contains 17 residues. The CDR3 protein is CASSELSGTGHNSPLHF. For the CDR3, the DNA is TGTGCCAGCAGTGAACTCTCCGGGACAGGGCATAATTCACCCCTCCACTTT.

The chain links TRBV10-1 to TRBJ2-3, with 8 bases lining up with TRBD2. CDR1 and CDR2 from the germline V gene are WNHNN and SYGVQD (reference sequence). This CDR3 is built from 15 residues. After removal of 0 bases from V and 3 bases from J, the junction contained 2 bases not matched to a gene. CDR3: CASSESGLATDTQYF. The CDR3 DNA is TGCGCCAGCAGTGAGTCTGGACTAGCAACAGATACGCAGTATTTT.

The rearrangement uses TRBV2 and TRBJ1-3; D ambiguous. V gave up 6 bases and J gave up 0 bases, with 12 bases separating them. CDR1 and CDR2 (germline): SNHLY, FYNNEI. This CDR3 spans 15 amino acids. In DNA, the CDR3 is TGTGCCAGCAGCGAACTGCCGAGCTCTGGAAACACCATATATTTT. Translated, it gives CASSELPSSGNTIYF.

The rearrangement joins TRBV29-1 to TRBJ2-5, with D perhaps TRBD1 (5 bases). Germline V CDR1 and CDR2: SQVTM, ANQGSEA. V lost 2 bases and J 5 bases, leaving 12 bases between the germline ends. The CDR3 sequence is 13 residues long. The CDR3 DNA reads TGCAGCGTTGAATATGACAGAGGCGAGACCCAGTACTTC. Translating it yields CSVEYDRGETQYF.

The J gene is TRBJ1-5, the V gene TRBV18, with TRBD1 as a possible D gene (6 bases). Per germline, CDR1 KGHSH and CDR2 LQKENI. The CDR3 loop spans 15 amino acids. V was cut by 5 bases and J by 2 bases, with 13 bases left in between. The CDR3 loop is CASSFQQGGNQPQHF. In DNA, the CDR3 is TGTGCCAGCTCATTCCAACAGGGCGGCAATCAGCCCCAGCATTTT.

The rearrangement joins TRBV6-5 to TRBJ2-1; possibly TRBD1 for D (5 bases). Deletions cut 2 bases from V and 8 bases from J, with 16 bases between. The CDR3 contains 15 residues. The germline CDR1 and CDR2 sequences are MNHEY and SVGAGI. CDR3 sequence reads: CASSYRTPASHEQFF. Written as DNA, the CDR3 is TGTGCCAGCAGTTACCGGACACCAGCTTCCCATGAGCAGTTCTTC.

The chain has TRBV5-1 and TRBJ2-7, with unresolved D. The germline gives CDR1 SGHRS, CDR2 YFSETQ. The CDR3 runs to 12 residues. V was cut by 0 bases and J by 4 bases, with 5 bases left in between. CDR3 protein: CASSLDGYEQYF. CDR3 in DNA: TGCGCCAGCAGCTTGGACGGGTACGAGCAGTACTTC.

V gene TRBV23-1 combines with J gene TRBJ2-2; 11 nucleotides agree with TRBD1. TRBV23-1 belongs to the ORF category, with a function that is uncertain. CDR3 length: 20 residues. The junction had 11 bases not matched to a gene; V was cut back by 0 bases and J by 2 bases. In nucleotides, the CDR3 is TGCGCCAGCAGTCAATCGAAATCCCGGGACAGGGGGACCAACACCGGGGAGCTGTTTTTT. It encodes CASSQSKSRDRGTNTGELFF.

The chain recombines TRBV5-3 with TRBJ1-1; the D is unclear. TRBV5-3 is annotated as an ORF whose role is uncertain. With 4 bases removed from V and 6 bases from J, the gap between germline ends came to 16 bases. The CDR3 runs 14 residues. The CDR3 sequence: CARSLSPEDAEAFF. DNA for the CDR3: TGTGCCAGAAGCCTGAGCCCGGAGGATGCTGAAGCTTTCTTT.

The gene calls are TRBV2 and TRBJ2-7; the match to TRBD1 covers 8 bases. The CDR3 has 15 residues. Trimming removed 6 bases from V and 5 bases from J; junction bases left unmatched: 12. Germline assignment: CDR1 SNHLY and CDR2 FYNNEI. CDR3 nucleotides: TGTGCCAGCAGCAGTGTCGGACAGGGTAGCGACGAGCAGTACTTC. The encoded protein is CASSSVGQGSDEQYF.

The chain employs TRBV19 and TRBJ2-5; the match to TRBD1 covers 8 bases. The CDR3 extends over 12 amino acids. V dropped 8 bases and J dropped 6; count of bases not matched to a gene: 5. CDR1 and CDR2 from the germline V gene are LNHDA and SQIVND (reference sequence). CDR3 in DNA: TGTGCCAGTGCGCAGGGGGCGAAGACCCAGTACTTC. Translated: CASAQGAKTQYF.

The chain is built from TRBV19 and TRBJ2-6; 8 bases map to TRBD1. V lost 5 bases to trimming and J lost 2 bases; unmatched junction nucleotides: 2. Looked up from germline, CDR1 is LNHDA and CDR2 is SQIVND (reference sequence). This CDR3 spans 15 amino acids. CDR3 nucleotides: TGTGCCAGTAGTCGACAGGGGCCTGGGGCCAACGTCCTGACTTTC. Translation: CASSRQGPGANVLTF.

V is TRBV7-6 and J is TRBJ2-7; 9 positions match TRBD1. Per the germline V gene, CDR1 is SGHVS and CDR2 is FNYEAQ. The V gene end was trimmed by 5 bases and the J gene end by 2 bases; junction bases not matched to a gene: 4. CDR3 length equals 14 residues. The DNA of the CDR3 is TGTGCCAGCAGCGCCCGGGACAGGGCCTACGAGCAGTACTTC. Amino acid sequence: CASSARDRAYEQYF.

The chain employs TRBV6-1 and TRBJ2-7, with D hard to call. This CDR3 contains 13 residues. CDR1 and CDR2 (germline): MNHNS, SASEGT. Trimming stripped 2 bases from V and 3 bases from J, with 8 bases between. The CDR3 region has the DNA TGTGCCAGCAGTGAACGGTCCGGCTACGAGCAGTACTTC. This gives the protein CASSERSGYEQYF.